This TCR beta chain was profiled in a study of human T cells and chemical hapten exposure. Study in general: Across its approximately 25 weeks, the study gave patients weekly diphenylcyclopropenone doses to the scalp.

The sample holds many counts of this clonotype. As to time point: pre-sensitization, week 0. The treatment is: therapeutic diphenylcyclopropenone sensitization with weekly scalp DPC. At every patch-test visit, blood was drawn before the patch test was applied. V lost 6 bases and J lost 7; bases outside the gene matches: 2. The CDR3 consists of 10 residues. Per the germline V gene, CDR1 is SQVTM and CDR2 is ANQGSEA. TCRdb itself ran the RACE reads through MiXCR, one entry per CDR3 protein. The profile covers about 380,000 distinct CDR3 sequences, with 4.5% to 6% appearing a single time and 2% to 3% taken by the ten largest.

The chain combines TRBV29-1 with TRBJ1-1, with 7 positions matching TRBD1. The sequenced sample was whole blood, obtained in connection with sensitization to the hapten diphenylcyclopropenone (DPC). This clonotype was sampled from a woman aged 45-65 years with alopecia areata. Some clones in this sample may be carry-over from other donors' samples. This CDR3 is CSVTGNEAFF. CDR3 coding DNA: TGCAGCGTGACAGGGAATGAAGCTTTCTTT.